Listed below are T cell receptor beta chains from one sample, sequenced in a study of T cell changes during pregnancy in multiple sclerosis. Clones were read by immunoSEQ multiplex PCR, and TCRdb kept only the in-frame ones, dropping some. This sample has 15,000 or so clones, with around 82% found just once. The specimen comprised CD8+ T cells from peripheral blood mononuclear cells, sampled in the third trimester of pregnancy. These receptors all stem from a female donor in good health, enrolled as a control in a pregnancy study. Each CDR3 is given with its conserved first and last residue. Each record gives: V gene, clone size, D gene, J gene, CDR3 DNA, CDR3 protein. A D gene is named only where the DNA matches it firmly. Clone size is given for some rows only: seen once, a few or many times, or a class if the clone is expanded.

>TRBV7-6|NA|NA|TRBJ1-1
TGTGCCAGCAGCGTCGGGGGGGCCGCTGAAGCTTTCTTT
CASSVGGAAEAFF
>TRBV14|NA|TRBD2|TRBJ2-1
TGTGCCAGCAGCCAAGCACTGGCGGGGGGGCATAATGAGCAGTTCTTC
CASSQALAGGHNEQFF
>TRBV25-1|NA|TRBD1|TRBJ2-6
TGTGCCAGCACGGGACAGGGGCGCTCTGGGGCCAACGTCCTGACTTTC
CASTGQGRSGANVLTF
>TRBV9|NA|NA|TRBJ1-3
TGTGCCAGCAGCGAGCGGACGGAGTCTCCCGGAAACACCATATATTTT
CASSERTESPGNTIYF
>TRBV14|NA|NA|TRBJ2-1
TGTGCCAGCAGCCAAGACGGTTTCCTGAACAATGAGCAGTTCTTC
CASSQDGFLNNEQFF
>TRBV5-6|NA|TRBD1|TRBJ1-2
TGTGCCAGCAGCTTGATTGGGACAGGGCACTATGGCTACACCTTC
CASSLIGTGHYGYTF
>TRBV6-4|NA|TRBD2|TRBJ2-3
TGTGCCAGCAGTGCGAGCGGGAGTGATACGCAGTATTTT
CASSASGSDTQYF
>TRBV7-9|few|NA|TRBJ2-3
TGTGCCAGCAGCTTTGCTAGCGCCAGCACAGATACGCAGTATTTT
CASSFASASTDTQYF
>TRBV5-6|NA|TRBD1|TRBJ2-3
TGTGCCAGCAGCTTGGAGACAGGGTCAGATACGCAGTATTTT
CASSLETGSDTQYF
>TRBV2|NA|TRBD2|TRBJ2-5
TGTGCCAGCAGTGAAGCGAGCGGGGGGGAAGAGACCCAGTACTTC
CASSEASGGEETQYF
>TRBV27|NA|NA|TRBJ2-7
TGTGCCCGACAGAAACCCCCAGGACTACTCTACGAGCAGTACTTC
CARQKPPGLLYEQYF
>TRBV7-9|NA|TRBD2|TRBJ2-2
TGTGCCAGCAGGCGACTAGCGGGGGAGAGGGAGCTGTTTTTT
CASRRLAGERELFF
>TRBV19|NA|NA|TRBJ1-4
TGTGCCACTGGGGGGGGGCAGACTGCAACTAATGAAAAACTGTTTTTT
CATGGGQTATNEKLFF
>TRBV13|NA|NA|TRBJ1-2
TGTGCCAGCAGCTTAGACAGTAACTATGGCTACACCTTC
CASSLDSNYGYTF
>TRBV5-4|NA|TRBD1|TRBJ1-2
TGTGCCAGCAGCGGGGGACAGGGGGTAACAAGCTATGGCTACACCTTC
CASSGGQGVTSYGYTF
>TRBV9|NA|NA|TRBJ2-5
TGTGCCAGCAGCGTAGCCCAGGGGCTCGGTGAGACCCAGTACTTC
CASSVAQGLGETQYF
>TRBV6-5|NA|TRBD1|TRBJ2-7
TGTGCCAGCAGAGGGACAGGGGCATCCCCCTACGAGCAGTACTTC
CASRGTGASPYEQYF
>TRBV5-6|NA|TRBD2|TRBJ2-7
TGTGCCAGCAGTTATCCGGGAGGGCACTACGAGCAGTACTTC
CASSYPGGHYEQYF
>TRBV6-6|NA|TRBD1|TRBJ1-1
TGTGCCAGCAGTTCCGGGACAGGCGGGACTGAAGCTTTCTTT
CASSSGTGGTEAFF
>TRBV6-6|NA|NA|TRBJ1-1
TGTGCCAGCAAATCGCGTGCGGGGAACACTGAAGCTTTCTTT
CASKSRAGNTEAFF